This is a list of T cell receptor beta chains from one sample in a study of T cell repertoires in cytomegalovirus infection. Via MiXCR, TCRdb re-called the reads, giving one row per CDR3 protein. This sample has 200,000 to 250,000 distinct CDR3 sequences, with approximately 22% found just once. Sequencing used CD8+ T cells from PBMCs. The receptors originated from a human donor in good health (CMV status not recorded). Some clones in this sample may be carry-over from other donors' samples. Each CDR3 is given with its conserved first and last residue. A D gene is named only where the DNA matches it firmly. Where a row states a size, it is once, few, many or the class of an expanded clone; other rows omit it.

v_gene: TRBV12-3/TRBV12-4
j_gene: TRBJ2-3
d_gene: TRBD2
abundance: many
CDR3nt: TGTGCCAGCTACCCATCAGGGGGACGGCTAGCGGGGGGGGGAGATACGCAGTATTTT
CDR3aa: CASYPSGGRLAGGGDTQYF

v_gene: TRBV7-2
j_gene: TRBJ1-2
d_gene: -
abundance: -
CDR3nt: TGTGCCAGCAGCTCTACCACCGGGACCTATGGCTACACCTTC
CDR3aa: CASSSTTGTYGYTF

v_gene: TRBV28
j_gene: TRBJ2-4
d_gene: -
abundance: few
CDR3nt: TGTGCCAGCAGTCCCTCGGGGGTAGCCAAAAACATTCAGTACTTC
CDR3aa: CASSPSGVAKNIQYF

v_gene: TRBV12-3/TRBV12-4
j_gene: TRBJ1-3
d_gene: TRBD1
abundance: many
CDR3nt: TGTGCCAGCACCCAGGGGGCTTCTGGAAACACCATATATTTT
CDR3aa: CASTQGASGNTIYF

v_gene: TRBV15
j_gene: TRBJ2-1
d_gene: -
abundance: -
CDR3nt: TGTGCCACCAGCAGCCCCGGGGCGAGGGCCAATGAGCAGTTCTTC
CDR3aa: CATSSPGARANEQFF

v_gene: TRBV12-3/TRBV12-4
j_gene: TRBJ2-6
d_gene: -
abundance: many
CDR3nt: TGTGCCAGCAGTTTCGACAGCTCTGGGGCCAACGTCCTGACTTTC
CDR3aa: CASSFDSSGANVLTF

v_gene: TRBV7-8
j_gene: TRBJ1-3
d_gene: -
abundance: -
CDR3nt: TGTGCCAACAGCTTAGCGCATATCTCTGGAAACACCATATATTTT
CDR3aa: CANSLAHISGNTIYF

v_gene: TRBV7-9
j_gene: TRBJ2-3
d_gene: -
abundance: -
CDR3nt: TGTGCCAGCAGCTTGTGGGGCCGACAGCCAGATACGCAGTATTTT
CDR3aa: CASSLWGRQPDTQYF

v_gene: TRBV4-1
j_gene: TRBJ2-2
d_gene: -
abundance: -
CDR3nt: TGCGCCAGCAGCCACTCGGCCAACACCGGGGAGCTGTTTTTT
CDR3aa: CASSHSANTGELFF

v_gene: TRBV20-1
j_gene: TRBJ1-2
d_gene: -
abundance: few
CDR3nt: TGCAGTGCTATTGGACGGACCATTAACTATGGCTACACCTTC
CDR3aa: CSAIGRTINYGYTF

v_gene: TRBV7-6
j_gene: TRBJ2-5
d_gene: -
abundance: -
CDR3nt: TGTGCCAGCAGCTTAATCGGGGAAGAGACCCAGTACTTC
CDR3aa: CASSLIGEETQYF

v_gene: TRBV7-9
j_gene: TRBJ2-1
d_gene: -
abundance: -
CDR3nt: TGTGCCAGCAGCCCATTCCCGGGACCCAATGAGCAGTTCTTC
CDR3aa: CASSPFPGPNEQFF

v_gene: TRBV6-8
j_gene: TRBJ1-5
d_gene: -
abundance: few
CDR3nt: TGTGCCAGCAGTTACGACCCATACTGGCCCCAGCATTTT
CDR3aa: CASSYDPYWPQHF

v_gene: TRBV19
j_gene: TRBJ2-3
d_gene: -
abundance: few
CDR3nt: TGTGCCAGTAGTATAGTTGCAGGGAACACAGATACGCAGTATTTT
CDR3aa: CASSIVAGNTDTQYF

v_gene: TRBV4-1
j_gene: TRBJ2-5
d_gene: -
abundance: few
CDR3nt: TGCGCCAGCAGCCAAGGGACAGAAGAGACCCAGTACTTC
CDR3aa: CASSQGTEETQYF

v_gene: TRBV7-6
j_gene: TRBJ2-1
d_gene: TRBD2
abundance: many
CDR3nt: TGTGCCAGCAGCCCCCGGGGGGGACTAGTGTACAATGAGCAGTTCTTC
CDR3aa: CASSPRGGLVYNEQFF

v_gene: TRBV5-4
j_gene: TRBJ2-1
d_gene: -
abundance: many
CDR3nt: TGTGCCAGCAGCTTGTGGGGCGTCCCCAATGAGCAGTTCTTC
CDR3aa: CASSLWGVPNEQFF

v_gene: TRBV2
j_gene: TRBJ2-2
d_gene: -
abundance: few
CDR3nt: TGTGCCAGCAGTGCCGGCGGGGAGCTGTTTTTT
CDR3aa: CASSAGGELFF

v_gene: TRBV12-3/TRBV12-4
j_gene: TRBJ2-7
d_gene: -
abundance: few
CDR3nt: TGTGCCAGCAGTTTAGGCGTCAACGAGCAGTACTTC
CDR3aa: CASSLGVNEQYF

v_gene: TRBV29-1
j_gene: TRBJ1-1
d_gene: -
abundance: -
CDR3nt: TGCAGCGTGACATGGGACGGTGGTTTAGGGACTGAAGCTTTCTTT
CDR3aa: CSVTWDGGLGTEAFF

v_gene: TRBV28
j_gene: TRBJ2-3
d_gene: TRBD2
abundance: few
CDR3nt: TGTGCCAGCAGTTTTCTGCCCGGGACTAGCGGGGGGTGGGCAGATACGCAGTATTTT
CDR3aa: CASSFLPGTSGGWADTQYF

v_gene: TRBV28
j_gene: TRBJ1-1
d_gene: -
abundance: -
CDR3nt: TGTGCCAGCAATTATGTAAACACTGAAGCTTTCTTT
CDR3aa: CASNYVNTEAFF

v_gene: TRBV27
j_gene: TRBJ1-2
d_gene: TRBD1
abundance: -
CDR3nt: TGTGCCAGCAGTCCCGGGACAGGGGGTAACTATGGCTACACCTTC
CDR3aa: CASSPGTGGNYGYTF

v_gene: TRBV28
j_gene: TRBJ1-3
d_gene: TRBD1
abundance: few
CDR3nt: TGTGCCAGCAGTCAGGGACAGCTTGGAAACACCATATATTTT
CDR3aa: CASSQGQLGNTIYF

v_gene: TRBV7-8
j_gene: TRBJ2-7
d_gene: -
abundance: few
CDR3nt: TGTGCCAGCAGCGGTACATCCGAGCAGTACTTC
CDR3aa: CASSGTSEQYF

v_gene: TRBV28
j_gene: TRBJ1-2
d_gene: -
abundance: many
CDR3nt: TGTGCCAGCACCCCCTCGGACAGCAACTATGGCTACACCTTC
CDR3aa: CASTPSDSNYGYTF

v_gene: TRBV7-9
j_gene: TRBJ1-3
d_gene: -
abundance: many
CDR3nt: TGTGCCAGCAGCCCAAGGACGGAATCCCGAAACACCATATATTTT
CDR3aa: CASSPRTESRNTIYF

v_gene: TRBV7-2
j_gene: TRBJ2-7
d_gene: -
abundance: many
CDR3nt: TGTGCCAGCAGCTTATCGCGAGGATCCCCTGGGGGCGAGCAGTACTTC
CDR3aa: CASSLSRGSPGGEQYF

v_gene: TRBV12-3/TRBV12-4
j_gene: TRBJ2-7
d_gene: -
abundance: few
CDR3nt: TGTGCCAGCAGCCCATGGGGCAGCAAGCAGTACTTC
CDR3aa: CASSPWGSKQYF

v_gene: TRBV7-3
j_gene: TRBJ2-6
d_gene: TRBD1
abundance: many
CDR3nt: TGTGCCAGCAGTCGGACAGGGCAGGGGGCCAACGTCCTGACTTTC
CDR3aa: CASSRTGQGANVLTF

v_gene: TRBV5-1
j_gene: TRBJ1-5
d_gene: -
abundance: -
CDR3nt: TGCGCCAGCAGCTTCGGAACCAATCAGCCCCAGCATTTT
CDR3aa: CASSFGTNQPQHF

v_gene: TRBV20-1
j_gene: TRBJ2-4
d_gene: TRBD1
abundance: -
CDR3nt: TGCAGTGCTAGAGATAGGGACAGGGTTGGCAAAAACATTCAGTACTTC
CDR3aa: CSARDRDRVGKNIQYF

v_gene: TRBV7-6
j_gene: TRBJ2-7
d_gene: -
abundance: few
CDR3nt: TGTGCCAGCACCCACGGTGACTCCTCCTACGAGCAGTACTTC
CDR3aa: CASTHGDSSYEQYF

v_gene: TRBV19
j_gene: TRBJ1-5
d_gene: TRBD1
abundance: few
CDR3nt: TGTGCCAGTAAACAGGGGGCTCAGCCCCAGCATTTT
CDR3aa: CASKQGAQPQHF

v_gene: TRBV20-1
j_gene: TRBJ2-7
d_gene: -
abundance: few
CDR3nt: TGCAGTGCCACACCGGGACCAAAGTACGAGCAGTACTTC
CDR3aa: CSATPGPKYEQYF

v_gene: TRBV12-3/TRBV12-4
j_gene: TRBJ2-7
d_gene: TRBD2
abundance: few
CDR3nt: TGTGCCAGCAGTCCCGGGACTAGCGGGGCCTACGAGCAGTACTTC
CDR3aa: CASSPGTSGAYEQYF

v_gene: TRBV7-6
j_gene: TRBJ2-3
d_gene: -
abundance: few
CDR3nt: TGTGCCAGCAGCTTCGGCAGGAACAGCACAGATACGCAGTATTTT
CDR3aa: CASSFGRNSTDTQYF

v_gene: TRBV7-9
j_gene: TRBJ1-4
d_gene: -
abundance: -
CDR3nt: TGTGCCAGCAGTGAGGGGGGAAAACTGTTTTTT
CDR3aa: CASSEGGKLFF

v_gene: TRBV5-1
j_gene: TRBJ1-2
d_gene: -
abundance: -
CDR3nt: TGCGCCAGCAGCTTGGGGGAAGGCTACACCTTC
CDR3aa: CASSLGEGYTF

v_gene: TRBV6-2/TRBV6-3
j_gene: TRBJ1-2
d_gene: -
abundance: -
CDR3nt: TGTGCCAGCAGTTACTCGATGGGCAGGGATGGCTACACCTTC
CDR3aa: CASSYSMGRDGYTF

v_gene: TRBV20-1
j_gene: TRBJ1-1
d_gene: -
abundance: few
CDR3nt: TGCAGTGCTAGAGTTTCAGGGAACACTGAAGCTTTCTTT
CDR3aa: CSARVSGNTEAFF

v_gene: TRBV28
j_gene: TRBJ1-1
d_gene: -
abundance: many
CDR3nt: TGTGCCAGCCAACGTGGGACATCTCTGAACACTGAAGCTTTCTTT
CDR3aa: CASQRGTSLNTEAFF

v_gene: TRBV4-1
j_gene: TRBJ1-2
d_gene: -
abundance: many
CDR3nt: TGCGCCAGCAGCCACCAAAATTCGGTCATGGGCTACACCTTC
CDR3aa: CASSHQNSVMGYTF

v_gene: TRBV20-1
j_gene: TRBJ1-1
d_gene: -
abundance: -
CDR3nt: TGCAGTAAATTCCAGGGGTGGGCTTTCTTT
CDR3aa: CSKFQGWAFF

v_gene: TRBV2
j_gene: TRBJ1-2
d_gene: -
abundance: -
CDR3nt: TGTGCCAGCCCCGGGACAACCTATGGCTACACCTTC
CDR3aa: CASPGTTYGYTF

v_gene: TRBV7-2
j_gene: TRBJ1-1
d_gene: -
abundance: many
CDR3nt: TGTGCCAGCAGCTATGGGACAATGAACACTGAAGCTTTCTTT
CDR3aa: CASSYGTMNTEAFF

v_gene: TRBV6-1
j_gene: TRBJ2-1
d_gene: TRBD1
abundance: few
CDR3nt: TGTGCCAGCGTACAGGACAGGTACAGGGAGCAGTTCTTC
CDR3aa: CASVQDRYREQFF

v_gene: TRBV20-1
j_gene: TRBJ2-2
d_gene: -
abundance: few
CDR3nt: TGCAGTGCTAGAGACACACTAAAAGACCTTCTTACCGGGGAGCTGTTTTTT
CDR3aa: CSARDTLKDLLTGELFF

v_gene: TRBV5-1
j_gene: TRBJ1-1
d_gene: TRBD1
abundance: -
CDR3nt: TGCGCCAGCAGCGTACCGGGACAGGGAGTAGGACCCACTGAAGCTTTCTTT
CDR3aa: CASSVPGQGVGPTEAFF

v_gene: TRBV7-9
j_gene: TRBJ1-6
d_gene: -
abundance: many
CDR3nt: TGTGCCAGCAGCCGAGGCCCGTCCGGGACAACTTATTCACCCCTCCACTTT
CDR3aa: CASSRGPSGTTYSPLHF